The clone carrying this TCR beta chain was recorded at least ten times. The antigen remains undetermined. These data belong to a study of identical twins. Study-wide findings and caveats: High-abundance cord blood beta clonotypes had fewer insertions; memory repertoires showed none. Zero-insertion analyses were open to partial confounding by invariant MAIT and iNKT cells. Out-of-frame beta chain sequences displayed weaker excess sharing between twins.

Donors uniformly comprised healthy Caucasians. MiXCR, applied by TCRdb to the 5' RACE reads, yields one record per CDR3 protein. The sample contains 260,000 or so distinct CDR3 sequences, approximately 7.3% of which appear only once. Separately, the same data were catalogued under a study of yellow fever vaccine responses in identical twins.

The sequence derives from a woman aged 18-35 years in good health. The sample comprised CD8+ T cells sorted from blood.

CDR3 loop: CASSLTSGYTDTQYF. The CDR3 DNA sequence: TGTGCCAGCAGTTTGACTAGCGGCTACACAGATACGCAGTATTTT. The chain combines TRBV12-3 or TRBV12-4 with TRBJ2-3; 9 bases map to TRBD2. After removal of 3 bases from V and 2 bases from J, the junction contained 3 bases not matched to a gene. The CDR3 is 15 amino acids.